This T cell receptor (beta chain) was identified in a study of T-cell reconstitution after alpha-beta-depleted transplantation in children. This clonotype was counted between two and nine times. Its antigen remains unknown. Whole-study findings and limits: T-cell counts and diversity at one year post-transplant came mainly from newly produced T cells. It was reported that alpha-beta T cells came from several hundred expanded graft clones (about two months after transplant).

Germline loops: CDR1 MGHRA, CDR2 YSYEKL. V lost 3 bases, J lost 4 bases, and 7 bases stayed unmatched. The CDR3 loop spans 15 amino acids. Unique molecular identifiers were incorporated into the prepared TCRbeta library. TCRdb fed the PCR reads into MiXCR, producing one record per CDR3 protein. The table records about 1,000,000 distinct CDR3 sequences, roughly 29% of them present only once. This specimen consisted of PBMCs, mostly from graft donor cells, obtained 360 days after TCRalphabeta/CD19-depleted stem cell transplant. This receptor was taken from a boy less than two years old who had a stem cell transplant for SCID, so the T cells may come from the graft donor. The chain is built from TRBV4-1 and TRBJ2-7; TRBD1 matches 9 bases. CDR3: CASSQWGQGVYEQYF. In nucleotides, the CDR3 is TGCGCCAGCAGCCAGTGGGGACAGGGAGTGTACGAGCAGTACTTC.